This entry lists 5 T cell receptor beta chains sequenced from one sample in a study of cytomegalovirus exposure and HLA in healthy donors. The PCR ran on 60 Vbeta and 13 Jbeta primers. Sequencing used immunoSEQ multiplex PCR; TCRdb keeps in-frame clones, though not all of them. The table records fewer than 120,000 clones, about three quarters of them present only once. The source material was PBMCs. These receptors were collected from a woman aged 60-75 years in good health and CMV-seropositive.

The chain carries TRBV30 and TRBJ2-1; TRBD2 matches at 11 bases. Germline loops: CDR1 GTSNPN, CDR2 SVGIG (reference sequence). There are 13 residues in the CDR3. V was clipped by 5 bases and J by 7 bases; unmatched bases: 4. CDR3 nucleotide sequence: TGTGCCTGGTGTAGCGGGAGGGGGAATGAGCAGTTCTTC. It specifies CAWCSGRGNEQFF.

This clone was seen a few times. The chain is built from TRBV10-2 and TRBJ1-1, with D possibly being TRBD1 (6 bases). The CDR3 runs to 13 residues. Germline CDR1 and CDR2: WSHSY and SAAADI. Trimming shortened V by 3 bases and J by 5 bases, and 10 bases separated the two germline ends. CDR3 nucleotide sequence: TGCGCCAGCAGTGAACAGGGCGGAACTGAAGCTTTCTTT. Its protein is CASSEQGGTEAFF.

This CDR3 reads CASSLQAGTAANTEAFF. The CDR3 DNA reads as TGTGCCAGCAGCTTACAGGCCGGGACAGCCGCGAACACTGAAGCTTTCTTT. The chain combines TRBV7-3 with TRBJ1-1; 7 bases line up with TRBD1. The CDR3 consists of 17 residues. In germline, CDR1 is SGHTA, CDR2 FQGTGA. J was trimmed by 1 base and V by 2 bases; bases with no gene match: 10.

The chain combines TRBV27 with TRBJ2-7; 9 bases match TRBD2. V shed 2 bases and J 8 bases; nucleotides not matched to a gene: 10. The CDR3 sequence is 15 residues long. Germline CDR1 MNHEY, CDR2 SMNVEV (reference sequence). CDR3 sequence reads: CASSLEGLATEQQYF. CDR3 coding DNA: TGTGCCAGCAGTTTAGAGGGACTAGCCACAGAGCAGCAGTACTTC.

The chain recombines TRBV19 with TRBJ2-5; 8 positions agree with TRBD1. Germline trimming cut 5 bases from V and 7 bases from J; bases unmatched to any gene: 18. Germline values: CDR1 LNHDA, CDR2 SQIVND (reference sequence). The CDR3 is 17 amino acids. The CDR3 region is CASSEAVGGRGPVTQYF. The CDR3 DNA is TGTGCCAGTAGTGAGGCAGTAGGGGGCAGGGGGCCTGTGACCCAGTACTTC.